The next 10 T cell receptor beta chains were all read from a single sample in a study of cytomegalovirus exposure and HLA in healthy donors. It was with 60 Vbeta and 13 Jbeta primers that the PCR ran. Here immunoSEQ multiplex PCR was the method, and the copy in TCRdb shows in-frame clones only, minus some. The table for this sample gives roughly 220,000 clones. The specimen sequenced was PBMCs. These TCRs come from a girl aged 2 to 9 in good health and CMV-seropositive.

Concerning this clone: A read error may produce the germline difference seen at one junction end. The gene calls are TRBV5-1 and TRBJ2-1; perhaps TRBD2 as D (5 bases). The CDR3 contains 16 residues. From germline, CDR1 is SGHRS and CDR2 YFSETQ. The CDR3, as DNA: TGCGCCAGCAGCTTGGCTAGCTTTACCACCTACACTGAGCAGTTCTTC. Its translation is CASSLASFTTYTEQFF.

J is TRBJ2-1 and V is TRBV5-1; 9 bases are a match to TRBD1. J lost 5 bases, V lost 5 bases, and 14 bases had no gene match. CDR1 and CDR2 from the germline V gene are SGHRS and YFSETQ. The CDR3 loop spans 17 amino acids. The CDR3 bases are TGCGCCAGCAGGGGGACAGGGTCAGAGAAAGGAAACAATGAGCAGTTCTTC. Its translation: CASRGTGSEKGNNEQFF.

The V gene is TRBV28, the J gene TRBJ1-2; unclear D gene. The germline V gene has CDR1 MDHEN and CDR2 SYDVKM. The V end lost 6 bases, the J end lost 8 bases, and 19 bases lay between the germline ends. This CDR3 is 14 amino acids long. The CDR3 sequence is CASSTSLGGRGYTF. DNA for the CDR3: TGTGCCAGCAGCACCTCACTGGGAGGGCGGGGCTACACCTTC.

The rearrangement links TRBV7-6 to TRBJ1-2, with TRBD1 as a possible D gene (6 bases). Germline assignment: CDR1 SGHVS and CDR2 FNYEAQ. V was clipped by 5 bases and J by 1 base, with 14 bases between them. There are 15 residues in the CDR3. The DNA of the CDR3 is TGTGCCAGCAGCCCACAGGGACCGTTTAACTATGGCTACACCTTC. Protein: CASSPQGPFNYGYTF.

The chain employs TRBV28 and TRBJ1-4; TRBD1 might be the D (6 bases). Per the germline V gene, CDR1 is MDHEN and CDR2 is SYDVKM. This CDR3 has 13 residues. The ends were cut back, 7 bases at V and 5 bases at J, with 11 bases in the middle. The CDR3 region has the DNA TGTGCCAGCACCCGAGACAGGAATGAAAAACTGTTTTTT. This gives the protein CASTRDRNEKLFF.

The rearrangement links TRBV29-1 to TRBJ2-2, with TRBD2 as a possible D gene (6 bases). Germline lookup yields CDR1 SQVTM and CDR2 ANQGSEA. V lost 6 bases and J 6 bases, leaving 14 bases between the germline ends. The CDR3 loop spans 13 amino acids. CDR3 DNA: TGCAGCGTACAACGGGAGACGCCCGGGGAGCTGTTTTTT. Translation: CSVQRETPGELFF.

The CDR3 DNA reads as TGCGCCAGCAGCCAAGATCTAAAACGGAGCTCCTACGAGCAGTACTTC. Residues: CASSQDLKRSSYEQYF. The V gene is TRBV4-1, the J gene TRBJ2-5; D not certain. The assigned J gene may be wrong: the sequence end matches TRBJ2-7 better. There are 16 residues in the CDR3. Germline assignment: CDR1 MGHRA and CDR2 YSYEKL.

The J gene is TRBJ2-5, the V gene TRBV7-3; weak D call: TRBD1 (5 bases). CDR3 length: 15 residues. The V gene lost 4 bases and the J gene lost 3 bases, with 15 bases spanning the gap. Per germline, CDR1 SGHTA and CDR2 FQGTGA. The chain's CDR3 is CASSSQTGRKETQYF. In DNA form, the CDR3 reads TGTGCCAGCAGCTCCCAAACAGGCAGAAAAGAGACCCAGTACTTC.

The V gene is TRBV7-9, the J gene TRBJ1-2, with TRBD1 as a possible D gene (5 bases). Germline-derived CDR1 and CDR2 are SEHNR and FQNEAQ (reference sequence). The CDR3 runs to 13 residues. Trimming stripped 5 bases from V and 8 bases from J, with 15 bases between. In DNA form, the CDR3 reads TGTGCCAGCAGCCTCGGGACTTATGGCGGCTACACCTTC. Residues: CASSLGTYGGYTF.

The genes are TRBV27 and TRBJ2-1; TRBD1 might be the D (6 bases). V lost 2 bases to trimming and J lost 8 bases, with 16 bases between them. The CDR3 runs to 15 residues. The germline V gene has CDR1 MNHEY and CDR2 SMNVEV (reference sequence). CDR3 loop: CASSLLQGGRDEQFF. The CDR3 DNA follows: TGTGCCAGCAGTTTACTACAGGGCGGAAGGGATGAGCAGTTCTTC.